Given below is one T cell receptor beta chain in context. This clonotype was seen once. Its antigen specificity is not known. A much larger clone differs by one base, so this may be a read error. The data were taken from a study of regulatory T cells in long-lasting Graves disease (dated by TCRdb to about 2021). For the wider study: In the newly diagnosed Graves' disease group, patients had been taking antithyroid drugs for less than 3 months. The study was conducted in China and was registered as a clinical trial. Persistent Graves' disease patients were compared with newly diagnosed Graves' disease patients by peripheral blood TCR sequencing and RNA sequencing. A total of approximately 35 samples underwent TCR sequencing: around 13 from persistent and around 20 from newly diagnosed Graves' disease patients. Results and caveats for the whole study, not just this receptor: Preferential use of TRBV28, TRBJ1-2 and TRBJ2-5 was observed in persistent disease, whereas TRBV20-1 and TRBJ2-1 were favored in newly diagnosed disease. Only the TCR beta chain was sequenced and analyzed. Persistent patients shared more public clonotypes among themselves (roughly 2,700) than newly diagnosed patients did (approximately 970). Because the primary lesion, thyroid tissue, could not be accessed, the study looked at peripheral blood alone. The small sample size was acknowledged by the authors as a limitation that may reduce accuracy. Compared with newly diagnosed patients, persistent Graves' disease patients had lower TCR Shannon entropy and fewer highly expanded clones, which suggests clonal expansion.

The library was built by means of multiplex PCR. Sequencing relied on an Illumina HiSeq 4000. iRepertoire HTBI primers and Arm-PCR amplification of CDR3 regions were used to construct TCR beta libraries. Gel purification was performed on PCR products prior to sequencing. As for how the authors treated the data: A total of roughly 65 TRBV and under 15 TRBJ segments were identified across samples and were used for gene usage analysis of CDR3 amino acid clonotypes. COPE and FqMerger were used to merge filtered high-quality paired reads into contigs. BLAST was used to align contigs to the IMGT TRBV, TRBD and TRBJ reference genes, and CDR3 was defined following IMGT. Clonotypes above 0.1% frequency were classified as highly expanded clones. Repertoire diversity was measured by Shannon entropy, and V-J evenness by the Gini coefficient. Clonotypes shared by more than one individual were considered public. Using fastp trimming at Q25 and MiXCR clonotype assembly, TCRdb reanalyzed the public sequencing data and kept in-frame beta chains. Each CDR3 protein gets just one entry, which takes the most common genes and DNA from the rows behind it. It is TCRdb's table, rather than the study itself, that gives the V and J calls and clone size. The sample records under 500,000 distinct CDR3 sequences, over 15% of which are singletons. The ten largest clones represent around 11% of the sample.

The CDR3 numbers 12 residues from cysteine through phenylalanine. Just the 36-base CDR3 DNA is kept, in frame starting at base 1. CDR1 DFQATT and CDR2 SNEGSKA are derived from the germline V gene (reference sequence). The time point tag for this specimen amounts to: newly diagnosed GD, antithyroid drugs for less than 3 months. RNA was extracted from PBMCs in TRIzol for both TCR sequencing and RNA sequencing. Graves' disease was diagnosed according to American Thyroid Association guidelines. Patients were recruited from an endocrinology department in Xi'an, China. From each patient, about 9.7 milliliters of peripheral blood was collected into an EDTA anticoagulant tube. PBMCs were isolated by Ficoll Paque Plus density gradient separation without further T cell sorting. An Agilent 2100 Bioanalyzer and agarose gel were used to check RNA quality, while a NanoDrop 2000 measured RNA concentration. In addition, the sample was reused for a study of T cells in Graves' hyperthyroidism and ophthalmopathy. As the second paper documents: A patient counted as having stable Graves' hyperthyroidism if no progression to ophthalmopathy occurred over 18 months of follow-up. Hyperthyroidism patients were aged 18 to 65 years and newly diagnosed, with disease duration of less than 2 months. Exclusion was applied to patients with uncontrolled infections, other autoimmune diseases, pregnancy or lactation. Diagnoses relied on clinical symptoms, serum thyroxine and TRAb, thyroid ultrasound and orbital computed tomography. For the first round of RT-PCR on the TCR CDR3, the HTBI primer set was used together with the Qiagen OneStep RT-PCR kit. Most expanded thyroid clonotypes (frequency above 0.001) were also found in blood, which suggests that blood repertoires may mirror thyroid immune responses. In cross-validation, a model built on a 13 V-J signature told ophthalmopathy apart from stable hyperthyroidism with 85% to 90% sensitivity and roughly 83% specificity, and in testing the same model reached 80%/75%. In validation, the model predicted progression to ophthalmopathy a median of around six months before onset, with approximately 70% sensitivity and nearly 75% specificity. A discovery cohort of about a hundred patients, approximately 44 with Graves' ophthalmopathy and about 58 with stable Graves' hyperthyroidism, was used to find distinguishing TCR V-J signatures. An independent validation cohort of fewer than 20 hyperthyroidism patients and 17 patients who later progressed to ophthalmopathy tested prospective prediction of ophthalmopathy. For training and testing, the 95 to 100 patients in the discovery cohort were randomly divided in a 7:3 ratio. The study also compared thyroid tissue and blood T-cell repertoires from more than 5 Graves' hyperthyroidism patients. After blood sampling, hyperthyroidism patients were treated with methimazole at a starting dose of 30 mg daily, and ophthalmopathy patients were treated with high-dose intravenous methylprednisolone. The libraries were constructed in a second round of multiplex PCR and then size-selected and purified. Libraries were sequenced paired-end with 100 bp reads on an Illumina HiSeq2000. SOAPnuke was used to process the raw data, removing reads that contained adapters or uncalled bases, had a mean Phred below 15, or lacked an exact match to the constant primer or identifier. COPE v1.2.5 was used to merge the high-quality paired reads, and each unique nucleotide sequence was defined as a clonotype. Clonotypes were aligned to IMGT TRBV, TRBD and TRBJ reference segments using MiTCR v1.1. Analysis was restricted to V-J combinations with a frequency above 0.0001, which covered roughly 99% of repertoires. The TCS score was defined as F50 (clonal expansion) divided by E x V (chaos), with BLOSUM62-based TCRdist calculated between CDR3 peptides within each V-J. Welch's t-statistics and random forest reduced around 550 V-J features to 10 to 15, which were used in a naive Bayes classifier (R e1071). No statistical method was used to fix the sample size in advance, and group allocation was not hidden from the investigators. TCR Vbeta CDR3 sequencing of roughly 140 peripheral blood samples (over 40 ophthalmopathy, 75 to 80 hyperthyroidism and around 17 progressor patients) is reported in the paper.

This TCR derives from a woman aged 25 to 39 with Graves disease. Donor details come from another sample of the same person, matched by shared clones. The sample in question was peripheral blood mononuclear cells (PBMCs), obtained at new diagnosis, from a patient treated with antithyroid drugs. The chain links TRBV20-1 with TRBJ2-1, and perhaps TRBD2 as D gene, on 5 matching bases. The sequenced DNA: TGCAGCGCGGGTAGCCCACAAGAGACCCAGTTCTTC. Translated, this gives CSAGSPQETQFF.